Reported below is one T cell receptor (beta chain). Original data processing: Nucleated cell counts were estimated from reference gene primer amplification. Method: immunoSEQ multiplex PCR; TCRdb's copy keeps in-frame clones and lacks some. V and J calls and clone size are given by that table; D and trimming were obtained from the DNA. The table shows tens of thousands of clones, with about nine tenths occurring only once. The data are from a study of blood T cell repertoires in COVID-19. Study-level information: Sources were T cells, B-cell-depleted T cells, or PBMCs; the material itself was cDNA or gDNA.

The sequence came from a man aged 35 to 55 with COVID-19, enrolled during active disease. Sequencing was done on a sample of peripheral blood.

The CDR3 loop reads CASSVGQGYGANVLTF. In nucleotides, the CDR3 is TGTGCCAGCAGCGTGGGACAGGGGTATGGGGCCAACGTCCTGACTTTC. This chain links TRBV9 with TRBJ2-6; the match to TRBD1 covers 10 bases. Per the germline V gene, CDR1 is SGDLS and CDR2 is YYNGEE. V dropped 2 bases and J dropped 3; count of bases not matched to a gene: 2. The CDR3 extends over 16 amino acids.